A selection of T cell receptor beta chains follows, all from one sample in a study of CD8+ T cells in alopecia areata. Assay used: immunoSEQ multiplex PCR; TCRdb lists only in-frame clones, some missing. The sample lists fewer than 250,000 clones, 43% seen once, with around 2.5% in the top ten. Material: CD4+ T cells sorted from blood, obtained around week 36, from a patient treated with tofacitinib. The receptors stem from a human donor with alopecia areata. Each CDR3 is given with its conserved first and last residue. D genes are given only for firm matches. Only some rows state a clone size, as once, few, many or a class for expanded clones.

len: 13
j_gene: TRBJ1-2
abundance: -
d_gene: TRBD1
v_gene: TRBV19
CDR3aa: CATTADRGGGYTF
CDR3nt: TGTGCCACCACTGCGGACAGGGGCGGCGGCTACACCTTC

len: 16
j_gene: TRBJ1-1
abundance: -
d_gene: -
v_gene: TRBV7-2
CDR3aa: CASRPLVGVGSTEAFF
CDR3nt: TGTGCCAGCAGACCCCTCGTGGGTGTCGGGAGCACTGAAGCTTTCTTT

len: 11
j_gene: TRBJ1-2
abundance: -
d_gene: -
v_gene: TRBV7-9
CDR3aa: CASSTGYGYTF
CDR3nt: TGTGCCAGCAGCACCGGGTATGGCTACACCTTC

len: 15
j_gene: TRBJ2-7
abundance: -
d_gene: TRBD1
v_gene: TRBV5-1
CDR3aa: CASSFGDREQGEQYF
CDR3nt: TGCGCCAGCAGCTTTGGGGACAGGGAACAGGGCGAGCAGTACTTC

len: 14
j_gene: TRBJ1-4
abundance: many
d_gene: -
v_gene: TRBV15
CDR3aa: CATSRRALSEKLFF
CDR3nt: TGTGCCACCAGCCGCCGGGCATTGAGTGAAAAACTGTTTTTT

len: 16
j_gene: TRBJ2-3
abundance: -
d_gene: -
v_gene: TRBV7-3
CDR3aa: CASSLRPRTSTDTQYF
CDR3nt: TGTGCCAGCAGCTTACGTCCCAGGACTAGCACAGATACGCAGTATTTT

len: 14
j_gene: TRBJ2-5
abundance: few
d_gene: TRBD1
v_gene: TRBV11-3
CDR3aa: CASSPGQGQETQYF
CDR3nt: TGTGCCAGCAGCCCGGGACAGGGACAAGAGACCCAGTACTTC

len: 17
j_gene: TRBJ2-2
abundance: -
d_gene: -
v_gene: TRBV5-4
CDR3aa: CASSKSLAADLTGELFF
CDR3nt: TGTGCCAGCAGCAAGTCCTTAGCGGCGGACCTCACCGGGGAGCTGTTTTTT

len: 12
j_gene: TRBJ2-1
abundance: few
d_gene: -
v_gene: TRBV29-1
CDR3aa: CSVEIGIYEQFF
CDR3nt: TGCAGCGTTGAGATCGGGATCTATGAGCAGTTCTTC

len: 16
j_gene: TRBJ2-5
abundance: few
d_gene: TRBD1
v_gene: TRBV5-1
CDR3aa: CASSDGDRITQETQYF
CDR3nt: TGCGCCAGCAGCGACGGGGACAGAATAACCCAAGAGACCCAGTACTTC

len: 14
j_gene: TRBJ1-3
abundance: many
d_gene: -
v_gene: TRBV21-1
CDR3aa: CASSKRTSGNTIYF
CDR3nt: TGTGCCAGCAGCAAACGGACCTCTGGAAACACCATATATTTT

len: 10
j_gene: TRBJ2-3
abundance: -
d_gene: -
v_gene: TRBV20-1
CDR3aa: CSGGKDTQYF
CDR3nt: TGCAGTGGGGGAAAAGATACGCAGTATTTT

len: 14
j_gene: TRBJ1-5
abundance: few
d_gene: -
v_gene: TRBV2
CDR3aa: CASRGQGGNQPQHF
CDR3nt: TGTGCCAGCAGGGGACAAGGTGGCAATCAGCCCCAGCATTTT

len: 12
j_gene: TRBJ2-5
abundance: -
d_gene: -
v_gene: TRBV7-7
CDR3aa: CASSRAGETQYF
CDR3nt: TGTGCTAGCAGCAGGGCAGGGGAGACCCAGTACTTC

len: 17
j_gene: TRBJ2-7
abundance: -
d_gene: -
v_gene: TRBV4-1
CDR3aa: CASSQEGGAGSSYEQYF
CDR3nt: TGCGCCAGCAGCCAAGAAGGAGGAGCGGGTTCCTCCTACGAGCAGTACTTC

len: 19
j_gene: TRBJ2-1
abundance: -
d_gene: TRBD2
v_gene: TRBV18
CDR3aa: CASSPPRLAGVGSYNEQFF
CDR3nt: TGTGCCAGCTCACCACCGAGGCTAGCGGGAGTAGGAAGCTACAATGAGCAGTTCTTC

len: 12
j_gene: TRBJ2-5
abundance: -
d_gene: -
v_gene: TRBV27
CDR3aa: CASSLWGETQYF
CDR3nt: TGTGCCAGCAGTTTATGGGGAGAGACCCAGTACTTC

len: 15
j_gene: TRBJ2-2
abundance: -
d_gene: -
v_gene: TRBV5-1
CDR3aa: CASKGWAGNTGELFF
CDR3nt: TGCGCCAGCAAAGGGTGGGCAGGCAACACCGGGGAGCTGTTTTTT

len: 15
j_gene: TRBJ2-3
abundance: many
d_gene: TRBD1
v_gene: TRBV7-8
CDR3aa: CASSPRQGWPDTQYF
CDR3nt: TGTGCCAGCAGCCCCCGACAGGGGTGGCCAGATACGCAGTATTTT

len: 15
j_gene: TRBJ2-3
abundance: -
d_gene: -
v_gene: TRBV7-8
CDR3aa: CASSSGRGHTDTQYF
CDR3nt: TGTGCCAGCAGCTCCGGAAGAGGGCACACAGATACGCAGTATTTT

len: 12
j_gene: TRBJ1-1
abundance: once
d_gene: -
v_gene: TRBV7-6
CDR3aa: CASSAGSTEAFF
CDR3nt: TGTGCCAGCAGCGCAGGGTCTACCGAAGCTTTCTTT

len: 13
j_gene: TRBJ1-2
abundance: -
d_gene: -
v_gene: TRBV29-1
CDR3aa: CSVGLLANYGYTF
CDR3nt: TGCAGCGTTGGTCTGTTAGCTAACTATGGCTACACCTTC

len: 15
j_gene: TRBJ2-7
abundance: few
d_gene: -
v_gene: TRBV5-1
CDR3aa: CATQITASYSYEQYF
CDR3nt: TGCGCCACCCAGATAACGGCCTCTTACTCCTACGAGCAGTACTTC

len: 12
j_gene: TRBJ1-4
abundance: few
d_gene: -
v_gene: TRBV7-9
CDR3aa: CASSFNTVQLFF
CDR3nt: TGTGCCAGCAGCTTTAACACGGTCCAACTGTTTTTT

len: 11
j_gene: TRBJ2-5
abundance: few
d_gene: -
v_gene: TRBV28
CDR3aa: CASSFQETQYF
CDR3nt: TGTGCCAGCAGTTTCCAAGAGACCCAGTACTTC

len: 18
j_gene: TRBJ2-7
abundance: -
d_gene: TRBD1
v_gene: TRBV23-1
CDR3aa: CASSQSMGTGPLSYEQYF
CDR3nt: TGCGCCAGCAGTCAATCGATGGGGACAGGGCCCCTCTCCTACGAGCAGTACTTC

len: 14
j_gene: TRBJ2-1
abundance: -
d_gene: TRBD2
v_gene: TRBV5-1
CDR3aa: CASARLAENNEQFF
CDR3nt: TGCGCCAGCGCTCGCCTAGCGGAGAACAATGAGCAGTTCTTC

len: 15
j_gene: TRBJ2-7
abundance: -
d_gene: TRBD2
v_gene: TRBV18
CDR3aa: CASSPSSGSRYEQYF
CDR3nt: TGTGCCAGCTCACCGTCTAGCGGGAGCAGGTACGAGCAGTACTTC

len: 11
j_gene: TRBJ2-7
abundance: few
d_gene: -
v_gene: TRBV29-1
CDR3aa: CSVTVSYEQYF
CDR3nt: TGCAGCGTTACCGTGTCCTACGAGCAGTACTTC

len: 16
j_gene: TRBJ2-1
abundance: many
d_gene: TRBD2
v_gene: TRBV5-1
CDR3aa: CASSLEGSGSRNEQFF
CDR3nt: TGCGCCAGCAGCTTGGAAGGTAGCGGGAGCCGCAATGAGCAGTTCTTC

len: 14
j_gene: TRBJ1-2
abundance: -
d_gene: -
v_gene: TRBV14
CDR3aa: CASSRAREGYGYTF
CDR3nt: TGTGCCAGCAGCCGCGCCAGGGAGGGCTATGGCTACACCTTC

len: 14
j_gene: TRBJ2-5
abundance: -
d_gene: -
v_gene: TRBV4-1
CDR3aa: CASPRGVLQETQYF
CDR3nt: TGCGCCAGCCCTCGCGGGGTCCTACAAGAGACCCAGTACTTC

len: 20
j_gene: TRBJ2-2
abundance: once
d_gene: TRBD2
v_gene: TRBV4-1
CDR3aa: CASSQRTSGIEIANTGELFF
CDR3nt: TGCGCCAGCAGCCAAAGGACTAGCGGGATCGAGATAGCGAACACCGGGGAGCTGTTTTTT

len: 15
j_gene: TRBJ2-1
abundance: -
d_gene: -
v_gene: TRBV6-5
CDR3aa: CASSYSRQGHNEQFF
CDR3nt: TGTGCCAGCAGTTACTCGCGTCAGGGTCACAATGAGCAGTTCTTC

len: 13
j_gene: TRBJ2-3
abundance: few
d_gene: -
v_gene: TRBV2
CDR3aa: CASTKESTDTQYF
CDR3nt: TGTGCCAGCACCAAGGAGAGCACAGATACGCAGTATTTT

len: 17
j_gene: TRBJ2-7
abundance: -
d_gene: -
v_gene: TRBV2
CDR3aa: CASRGLADRREAYEQYF
CDR3nt: TGTGCCAGCAGGGGACTCGCGGACAGGAGGGAAGCCTACGAGCAGTACTTC

len: 13
j_gene: TRBJ2-7
abundance: -
d_gene: -
v_gene: TRBV5-1
CDR3aa: CASSFDSSYEQYF
CDR3nt: TGCGCCAGCAGCTTTGACAGCTCCTACGAGCAGTACTTC

len: 13
j_gene: TRBJ2-3
abundance: -
d_gene: -
v_gene: TRBV7-3
CDR3aa: CASSPGPTDTQYF
CDR3nt: TGTGCCAGCAGCCCCGGTCCCACAGATACGCAGTATTTT

len: 16
j_gene: TRBJ2-1
abundance: -
d_gene: TRBD2
v_gene: TRBV5-1
CDR3aa: CASSLDRASGRSEQFF
CDR3nt: TGCGCCAGCAGCTTGGACCGGGCTAGCGGGAGGTCTGAGCAGTTCTTC

len: 15
j_gene: TRBJ1-5
abundance: once
d_gene: -
v_gene: TRBV4-1
CDR3aa: CASSQDGAVNQPQHF
CDR3nt: TGCGCCAGCAGCCAAGATGGGGCAGTCAATCAGCCCCAGCATTTT

len: 13
j_gene: TRBJ2-7
abundance: -
d_gene: -
v_gene: TRBV12-5
CDR3aa: CPAVRTNTYEQYF
CDR3nt: TGTCCGGCGGTCCGGACTAACACCTACGAGCAGTACTTC

len: 12
j_gene: TRBJ2-5
abundance: few
d_gene: -
v_gene: TRBV30
CDR3aa: CAWRTVQWTQYF
CDR3nt: TGTGCCTGGAGGACTGTCCAATGGACCCAGTACTTC

len: 11
j_gene: TRBJ1-2
abundance: -
d_gene: -
v_gene: TRBV30
CDR3aa: CAWNGVGGYTF
CDR3nt: TGTGCCTGGAATGGTGTCGGTGGCTACACCTTC

len: 18
j_gene: TRBJ2-7
abundance: -
d_gene: -
v_gene: TRBV5-6
CDR3aa: CASSPPGRGYRRSYEQYF
CDR3nt: TGTGCCAGCAGCCCTCCCGGCAGGGGCTATCGTAGGTCCTACGAGCAGTACTTC

len: 11
j_gene: TRBJ2-6
abundance: -
d_gene: -
v_gene: TRBV7-9
CDR3aa: CASSLADVLTF
CDR3nt: TGTGCCAGCAGCTTGGCAGACGTCCTGACTTTC

len: 15
j_gene: TRBJ2-1
abundance: few
d_gene: TRBD2
v_gene: TRBV14
CDR3aa: CASSYGLAWYNEQFF
CDR3nt: TGTGCCAGCAGCTATGGACTAGCGTGGTACAATGAGCAGTTCTTC

len: 13
j_gene: TRBJ2-2
abundance: -
d_gene: -
v_gene: TRBV7-2
CDR3aa: CASSPSDVGELFF
CDR3nt: TGTGCCAGCAGTCCCTCCGACGTCGGGGAGCTGTTTTTT

len: 14
j_gene: TRBJ2-5
abundance: -
d_gene: TRBD1
v_gene: TRBV19
CDR3aa: CASSPDRAGETQYF
CDR3nt: TGTGCCAGTAGTCCCGACAGGGCCGGGGAGACCCAGTACTTC

len: 14
j_gene: TRBJ2-3
abundance: once
d_gene: -
v_gene: TRBV6-5
CDR3aa: CASKKGLWADTQYF
CDR3nt: TGTGCCAGCAAGAAGGGCCTGTGGGCAGATACGCAGTATTTT

len: 15
j_gene: TRBJ2-6
abundance: -
d_gene: -
v_gene: TRBV5-1
CDR3aa: CASSTTGSGANVLTF
CDR3nt: TGCGCCAGCAGCACAACAGGATCTGGGGCCAACGTCCTGACTTTC

len: 15
j_gene: TRBJ2-7
abundance: many
d_gene: TRBD1
v_gene: TRBV29-1
CDR3aa: CSVAVVRGQAYEQYF
CDR3nt: TGCAGCGTTGCTGTGGTTAGAGGACAGGCCTACGAGCAGTACTTC

len: 14
j_gene: TRBJ2-7
abundance: -
d_gene: -
v_gene: TRBV5-1
CDR3aa: CASSLEGHSYEQYF
CDR3nt: TGCGCCAGCAGCTTGGAAGGCCATTCCTACGAGCAGTACTTC